This T cell receptor (beta chain) originates from a study of early T cells in non-severe SARS-CoV-2 infection. Study-wide context: It was bulk RNA from unsorted whole blood that was sequenced, and the chains were unpaired.

About this clonotype: The antigen remains undetermined.

The TCR library protocol was used to attach unique molecular identifiers. These identifiers were attached to individual cDNA molecules. One entry per CDR3 protein results from TCRdb running MiXCR on the 5' RACE reads. The data hold fewer than 65,000 distinct CDR3 sequences, with roughly 8.8% observed a single time. Study-level findings and limits: VDJdb-based annotation leaned toward anti-spike CD8 responses and missed private and CD4 specificities.

The CDR3 spans 16 residues. Germline V gene sequence: CDR1 SGDLS, CDR2 YYNGEE. Losses at the gene ends were 3 bases for V and 9 bases for J; bases not matched to a gene: 14. This chain joins TRBV9 and TRBJ2-1; 8 nucleotides align to TRBD2. The material sequenced was whole blood. This clonotype was sampled from an adult who was a healthcare worker with PCR-confirmed SARS-CoV-2 infection or an uninfected control (not recorded which). The CDR3 is CASSGTGTRILSEQFF. The CDR3 DNA follows: TGTGCCAGCAGCGGTACCGGGACTAGGATACTTAGTGAGCAGTTCTTC.